These 15 T cell receptor beta chains came from one sample sequenced in a study of long-term antiretroviral therapy in people with HIV. A v3.0 immunoSEQ assay was performed at survey level. The assay was immunoSEQ multiplex PCR, and TCRdb's table has in-frame clones only and misses some. The data contain 25,000 to 30,000 clones, approximately 86% of them singletons. The sequenced sample was unsorted PBMCs, obtained 0.8 years after starting antiretroviral therapy. These receptors were collected from a young woman with HIV.

The chain combines TRBV19 with TRBJ1-6, with 9 bases matching TRBD1. V dropped 2 bases and J dropped 9; count of bases not matched to a gene: 5. This CDR3 is built from 15 residues. Germline V gives CDR1 LNHDA, CDR2 SQIVND (reference sequence). The CDR3 DNA follows: TGTGCCAGTAGTATACTACGGGACAGGGTTTCACCCCTCCACTTT. Translated: CASSILRDRVSPLHF.

The genes are TRBV27 and TRBJ2-1, with a weak D call TRBD1 (5 bases). The germline V and J ends were trimmed by 5 bases and 0 bases, with 8 bases remaining between them. This CDR3 has 14 amino acids. CDR1 is MNHEY, CDR2 SMNVEV, per germline (reference sequence). For the CDR3, the DNA is TGTGCCAGCAGTCAGGGAAGCTCCTACAATGAGCAGTTCTTC. Translated: CASSQGSSYNEQFF.

The chain joins TRBV27 to TRBJ2-7; D gene unclear. The V and J ends lost 4 bases and 1 base respectively, with 8 bases between them. Germline lookup yields CDR1 MNHEY and CDR2 SMNVEV (reference sequence). The CDR3 is made up of 13 amino acids. The CDR3 is CASSSLGSYEQYV. CDR3 sequence (DNA): TGTGCCAGCAGTTCCCTGGGTTCCTACGAGCAGTACGTC.

The rearrangement uses TRBV27 and TRBJ2-3, with 10 bases matching TRBD2. Looked up from germline, CDR1 is MNHEY and CDR2 is SMNVEV (reference sequence). The CDR3 covers 18 residues. V gave up 1 base and J gave up 2 bases; unmatched junction bases: 9. The CDR3 coding sequence is TGTGCCAGCAGTTTATACTCCTCTAGCGGGGGACCCACAGATACGCAGTATTTT. This sequence encodes CASSLYSSSGGPTDTQYF.

This clone was seen just once. V gene TRBV7-9 combines with J gene TRBJ2-2; 9 bases map to TRBD2. Germline assignment: CDR1 SEHNR and CDR2 FQNEAQ (reference sequence). The CDR3 extends over 16 amino acids. The V and J ends lost 6 bases and 3 bases, in that order; junction bases with no gene match: 8. DNA for the CDR3: TGTGCCAGCAGACCATTAGCGGGGGTCGACACCGGGGAGCTGTTTTTT. Encoded protein: CASRPLAGVDTGELFF.

The gene calls are TRBV5-1 and TRBJ2-7; D is unresolved. This CDR3 region has 15 residues. V was shortened by 0 bases and J by 7 bases, with 17 bases between the two germline ends. The germline V gene encodes CDR1 SGHRS and CDR2 YFSETQ. The chain's CDR3 is CASSLAGQATREQYV. The CDR3 bases are TGCGCCAGCAGCTTGGCCGGTCAGGCTACTCGTGAGCAGTACGTC.

This chain links TRBV18 with TRBJ2-5, with D unclear. Between the trimmed V and J ends, which lost 0 bases and 5 bases, there was a span of 7 bases. The CDR3 sequence is 13 residues long. Germline V lookup: CDR1 KGHSH, CDR2 LQKENI. CDR3 region: CASSPPLGETQYF. In DNA, the CDR3 is TGTGCCAGCTCACCACCTCTGGGGGAGACCCAGTACTTC. Together with reference TRBV18 and TRBJ2-5, the CDR3 gives the full variable domain: NAGVMQNPRHLVRRRGQEARLRCSPMKGHSHVYWYRQLPEEGLKFMVYLQKENIIDESGMPKERFSAEFPKEGPSILRIQQVVRGDSAAYFCASSPPLGETQYFGPGTRLLVL.

The gene calls are TRBV5-1 and TRBJ2-1; 11 nucleotides align to TRBD2. Looked up from germline, CDR1 is SGHRS and CDR2 is YFSETQ. J lost 7 bases, V lost 4 bases, and 13 bases had no gene match. The CDR3 has 17 amino acids. The CDR3 nucleotides read TGCGCCAGCAGCGTCTCACTTAGCGGGGGGGTAATGAATGAGCAGTTCTTC. Amino acid sequence: CASSVSLSGGVMNEQFF. The full variable domain, completed using reference TRBV5-1 and TRBJ2-1, is KAGVTQTPRYLIKTRGQQVTLSCSPISGHRSVSWYQQTPGQGLQFLFEYFSETQRNKGNFPGRFSGRQFSNSRSEMNVSTLELGDSALYLCASSVSLSGGVMNEQFFGPGTRLTVL.

This chain connects TRBV2 to TRBJ1-2; TRBD1 matches at 7 bases. Germline V lookup: CDR1 SNHLY, CDR2 FYNNEI. V lost 10 bases and J lost 4; bases outside the gene matches: 6. There are 12 residues in the CDR3. The CDR3: CATSDRVYGYTF. The CDR3 DNA reads TGTGCCACGTCCGACAGGGTCTATGGCTACACCTTC. Variable domain in full (rest from reference TRBV2 and TRBJ1-2): EPEVTQTPSHQVTQMGQEVILRCVPISNHLYFYWYRQILGQKVEFLVSFYNNEISEKSEIFDDQFSVERPDGSNFTLKIRSTKLEDSAMYFCATSDRVYGYTFGSGTRLTVV.

V and J are TRBV7-8 and TRBJ1-6; a weak D match, TRBD1 (6 bases). The CDR3 length is 15 residues. Germline CDR1 and CDR2: SGHVS and FQNEAQ. V was cut by 3 bases and J by 7 bases, with 13 bases left in between. The CDR3 sequence is CASSLSRGGNSPLHF. CDR3 nucleotides: TGTGCCAGCAGCTTGTCTCGGGGGGGCAATTCACCCCTCCACTTT.

The rearrangement joins TRBV7-6 to TRBJ2-7, with D perhaps matching TRBD2 (7 bases). The CDR3 is 13 amino acids. V lost 0 bases to trimming and J lost 10 bases, with 13 bases between them. Per the germline V gene, CDR1 is SGHVS and CDR2 is FNYEAQ. The CDR3 here is CASSLAGGQVQYV. The DNA for the CDR3 is TGTGCCAGCAGCTTAGCGGGGGGGCAGGTTCAGTACGTC.

The chain has TRBV6-1 and TRBJ2-1; perhaps TRBD2 as D (6 bases). The CDR3 has 15 amino acids. Between the trimmed V and J ends, which lost 4 bases and 12 bases, there was a span of 22 bases. Germline V CDR1 and CDR2: MNHNS, SASEGT. DNA for the CDR3: TGTGCCAGCAGTGGGGCCGGGAGCCGGGCAGACTGGCAGTTCTTC. Encoded protein: CASSGAGSRADWQFF.

In nucleotides, the CDR3 is TGTGCCAGCGTGGACAGCAACTATGGCTACACCTTC. Encoded protein: CASVDSNYGYTF. The J gene is TRBJ1-2, the V gene TRBV25-1; perhaps TRBD1 as D (6 bases). Trimming cost V 8 bases and J 2 bases, with 9 bases left between them. The CDR3 runs to 12 residues. Germline V gene data show CDR1 as MGHDK and CDR2 as SYGVNS.

The chain links TRBV27 to TRBJ1-1; unclear D gene. The CDR3 has 14 amino acids. Trimming removed 6 bases at V and 0 bases at J, with 11 bases between. CDR1 MNHEY and CDR2 SMNVEV come from the germline V gene (reference sequence). The CDR3 DNA sequence: TGTGCCAGCAGCTATACAACTATGAACACTGAAGCTTTCTTT. It codes for CASSYTTMNTEAFF.

On this clone itself: The junction and the germline gene differ at one end; a read error may be behind it. The identical CDR3 is also encoded by other nucleotide sequences in the sample. V is TRBV5-1 and J is TRBJ2-7; maybe TRBD1 (6 bases). Germline-derived CDR1 and CDR2 are SGHRS and YFSETQ. The CDR3 is 16 amino acids. The CDR3 nucleotides read TGCGCCAGCAGCTCAACCAGGGGCCCCCTATCCTATGAGCAGTACTTC. It yields the protein CASSSTRGPLSYEQYF. Full variable domain (missing parts from reference TRBV5-1 and TRBJ2-7): KAGVTQTPRYLIKTRGQQVTLSCSPISGHRSVSWYQQTPGQGLQFLFEYFSETQRNKGNFPGRFSGRQFSNSRSEMNVSTLELGDSALYLCASSSTRGPLSYEQYFGPGTRLTVT.